The TCR beta chain under discussion was sequenced for a study of control samples from healthy donors and cancer patients. Libraries were prepared by immunoSEQ multiplex PCR; TCRdb keeps only in-frame clonotypes and omits some of them. The data hold approximately 92,000 clones, with more than 80% observed a single time. J gave up 5 bases and V 5 bases, and 2 bases lay outside the gene matches. Germline assignment: CDR1 MRHNA and CDR2 SNTAGT. The CDR3 extends over 13 amino acids. V is TRBV6-4 and J is TRBJ2-7; 11 bases fit TRBD1. This clonotype was sampled from a woman aged 25 to 45 in good health. Material for sequencing was blood. The CDR3, as DNA: TGTGCCAGCAGTCCGGGACAGGGGGACGAGCAGTACTTC. Amino acid sequence: CASSPGQGDEQYF.